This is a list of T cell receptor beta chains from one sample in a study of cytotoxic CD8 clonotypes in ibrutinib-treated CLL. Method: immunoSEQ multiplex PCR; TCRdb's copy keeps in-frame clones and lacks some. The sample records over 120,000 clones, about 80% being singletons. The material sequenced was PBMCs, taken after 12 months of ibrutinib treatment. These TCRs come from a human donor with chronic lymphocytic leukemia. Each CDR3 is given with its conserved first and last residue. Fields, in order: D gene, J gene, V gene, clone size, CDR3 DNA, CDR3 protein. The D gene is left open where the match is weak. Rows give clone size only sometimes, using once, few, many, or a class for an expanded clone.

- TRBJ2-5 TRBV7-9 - TGTGCCAGCAGCTTAGCGGACGAGACCCAGTACTTC CASSLADETQYF
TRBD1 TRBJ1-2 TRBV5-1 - TGCGCCAGCAGCTTGGGACAGGGGACAGGCAACTATGGCTACACCTTC CASSLGQGTGNYGYTF
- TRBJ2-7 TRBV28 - TGTGCCAGCAGTACGAGCGGGACAGGCACCTACGAGCAGTACTTC CASSTSGTGTYEQYF
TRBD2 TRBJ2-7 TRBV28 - TGTGCCAGCAGCCAATCCGGGACTACCGTTAGGAAGCAGTACTTC CASSQSGTTVRKQYF
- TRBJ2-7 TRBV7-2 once TGTGCCAGCAGCTTCTTAAGCTCCTACGAGCAGTACTTC CASSFLSSYEQYF
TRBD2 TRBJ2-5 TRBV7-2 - TGTGCCAGCAGCCTGGGACTAGCGGCCTCCGGGACCCAGTACTTC CASSLGLAASGTQYF
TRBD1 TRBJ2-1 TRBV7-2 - TGTGCCAGCAGCTTACCGGGACAGGGAGTGAATGAGCAGTTCTTC CASSLPGQGVNEQFF
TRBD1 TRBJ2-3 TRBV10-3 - TGTGCCATCAGTGCCCGACAGGGGCCCCGAGGCACAGATACGCAGTATTTT CAISARQGPRGTDTQYF
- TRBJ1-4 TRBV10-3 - TGTGCCATCAGTGAGTCGTCAGGACCTGAAAAACTGTTTTTT CAISESSGPEKLFF
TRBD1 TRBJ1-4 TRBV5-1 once TGCGCCAGCAGCCGGGGACAGACTAATGAAAAACTGTTTTTT CASSRGQTNEKLFF
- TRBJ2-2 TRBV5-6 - TGTGCCAGCAGCTTATCCTTAGCCGGGGAGCTGTTTTTT CASSLSLAGELFF
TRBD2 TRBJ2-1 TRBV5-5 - TGTGCCAGCAGCCCGAGGCTCGCGGGAGGGTGGGGAGAGCAGTTCTTC CASSPRLAGGWGEQFF
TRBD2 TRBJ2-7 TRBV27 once TGTGCCAGCAGTTCGATAGCGGGAGTATTCCACGAGCAGTACTTC CASSSIAGVFHEQYF
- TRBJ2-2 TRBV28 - TGTGCCAGCAGTTTTCTAGGTGACACCGGGGAGCTGTTTTTT CASSFLGDTGELFF
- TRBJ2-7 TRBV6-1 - TGTGCCAGCAGTACCCCTCCAAAGCACGAATACGAGCAGTACTTC CASSTPPKHEYEQYF
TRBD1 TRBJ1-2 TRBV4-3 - TGCGCCAGCAGCCAAGACCGAGCGGGACAGACTAACTATGGCTACACCTTC CASSQDRAGQTNYGYTF
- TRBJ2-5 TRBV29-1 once TGCAGCGTTAAGGCCGGCGGTGAGACCCAGTACTTC CSVKAGGETQYF
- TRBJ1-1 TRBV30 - TGTGCCTGGAGTGGAACGACAATCCTGAGTTGGGCTTTCTTT CAWSGTTILSWAFF
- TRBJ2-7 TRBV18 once TGTGCCAGCTCACCACCTTGGAACATCTACGAGCAGTACTTC CASSPPWNIYEQYF
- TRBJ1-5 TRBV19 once TGTGCCAGTACCCGGGTCGGTAGTGGCAGTCAGCCCCAGCATTTT CASTRVGSGSQPQHF
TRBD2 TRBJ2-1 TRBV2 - TGTGCCAGCAGTATATTGCTAGCGGGAGCTGGAACATCATTCTTC CASSILLAGAGTSFF
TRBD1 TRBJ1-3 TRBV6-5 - TGTGCCAGCAGAAATACAGGGGGCTCTGGAAACACCATATATTTT CASRNTGGSGNTIYF
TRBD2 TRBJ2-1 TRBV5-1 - TGCGCCAGCAGCTTATTCGGCGGGAGGGTGGGAAGCTCCTACAATGAGCAGTTCTTC CASSLFGGRVGSSYNEQFF
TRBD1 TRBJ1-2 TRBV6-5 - TGTGCCAGCAGCTTGACAGGGGATGGCTACACCTTC CASSLTGDGYTF
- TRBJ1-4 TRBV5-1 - TGCGCCAGCAGCTTGGAGGCAGGACAAGAAAAACTGTTTTTT CASSLEAGQEKLFF
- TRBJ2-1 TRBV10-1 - TGCGCCAGCAGTAACCGGGTGGGCTATAATGAGCAGTTCTTC CASSNRVGYNEQFF
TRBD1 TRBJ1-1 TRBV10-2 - TGCGCCAGCAGTGAGCTACGCCGCCAGGGGGGAAACCCGAACACTGAAGCTTTCTTT CASSELRRQGGNPNTEAFF